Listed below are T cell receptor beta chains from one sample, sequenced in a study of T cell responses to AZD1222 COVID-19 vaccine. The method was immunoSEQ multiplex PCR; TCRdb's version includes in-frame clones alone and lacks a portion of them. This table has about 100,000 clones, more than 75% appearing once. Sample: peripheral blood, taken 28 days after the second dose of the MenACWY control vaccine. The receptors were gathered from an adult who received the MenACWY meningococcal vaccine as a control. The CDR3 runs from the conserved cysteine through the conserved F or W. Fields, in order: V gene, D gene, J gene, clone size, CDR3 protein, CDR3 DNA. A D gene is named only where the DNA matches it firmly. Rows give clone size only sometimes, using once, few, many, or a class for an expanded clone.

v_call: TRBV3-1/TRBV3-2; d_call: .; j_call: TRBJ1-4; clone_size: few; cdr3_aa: CASSQVSQGGKLFF; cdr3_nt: TGTGCCAGCAGCCAAGTCTCGCAAGGGGGTAAACTGTTTTTT
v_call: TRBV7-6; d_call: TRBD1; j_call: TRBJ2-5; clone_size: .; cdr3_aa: CASSLATGYQETQYF; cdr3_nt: TGTGCCAGCAGCTTAGCGACAGGGTACCAAGAGACCCAGTACTTC
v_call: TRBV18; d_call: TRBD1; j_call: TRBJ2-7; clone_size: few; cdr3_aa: CASSPPLGQGAYEQYF; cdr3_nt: TGTGCCAGCTCACCACCATTGGGGCAGGGGGCTTACGAGCAGTACTTC
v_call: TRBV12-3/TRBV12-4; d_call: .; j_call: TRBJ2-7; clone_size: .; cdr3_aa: CASSFGDFEQYF; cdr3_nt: TGTGCCAGCAGTTTTGGGGACTTCGAGCAGTACTTC
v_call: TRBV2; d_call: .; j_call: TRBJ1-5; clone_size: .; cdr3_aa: CASSENRRSNQPQHF; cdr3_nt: TGTGCCAGCAGTGAAAACAGGAGGAGCAATCAGCCCCAGCATTTT
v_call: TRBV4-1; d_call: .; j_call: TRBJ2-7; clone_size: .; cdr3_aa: CASSPRAGTTGLGGQYF; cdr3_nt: TGCGCCAGCAGCCCCCGGGCCGGGACAACAGGTCTTGGGGGGCAGTACTTC
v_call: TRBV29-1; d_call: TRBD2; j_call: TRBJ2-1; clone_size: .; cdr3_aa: CSVPTSGADNEQFF; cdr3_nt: TGCAGCGTCCCGACTAGCGGGGCTGACAATGAGCAGTTCTTC
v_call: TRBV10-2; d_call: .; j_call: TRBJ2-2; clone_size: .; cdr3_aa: CASRSGGTANTGELFF; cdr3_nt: TGCGCCAGCAGATCGGGCGGGACTGCGAACACCGGGGAGCTGTTTTTT
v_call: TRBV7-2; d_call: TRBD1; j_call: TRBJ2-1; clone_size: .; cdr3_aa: CASRRDRDSLNEQFF; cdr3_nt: TGTGCCAGCAGACGGGACAGGGACTCCCTCAATGAGCAGTTCTTC
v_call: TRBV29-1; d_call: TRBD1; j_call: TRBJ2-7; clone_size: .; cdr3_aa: CSAAGTGDGEQYF; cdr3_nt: TGCAGCGCCGCCGGGACAGGGGATGGGGAGCAGTACTTC
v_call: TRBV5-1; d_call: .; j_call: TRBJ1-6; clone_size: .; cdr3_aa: CASSLQGGVNSPLHF; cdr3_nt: TGCGCCAGCAGCTTGCAGGGAGGGGTCAATTCACCCCTCCACTTT
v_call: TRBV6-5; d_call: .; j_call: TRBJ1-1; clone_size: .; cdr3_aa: CASSRPTHLGTEAFF; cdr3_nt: TGTGCCAGCAGTCGTCCGACACACCTGGGGACTGAAGCTTTCTTT
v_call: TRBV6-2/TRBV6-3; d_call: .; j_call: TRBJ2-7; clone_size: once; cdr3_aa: CASSYPTGGVSSYEQYF; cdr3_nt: TGTGCCAGCAGTTACCCGACCGGAGGGGTATCCTCCTACGAGCAGTACTTC
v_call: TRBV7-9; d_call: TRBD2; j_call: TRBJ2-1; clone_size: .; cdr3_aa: CASSLSGGASYNEQFF; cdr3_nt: TGTGCCAGCAGCTTAAGCGGGGGGGCGAGCTACAATGAGCAGTTCTTC
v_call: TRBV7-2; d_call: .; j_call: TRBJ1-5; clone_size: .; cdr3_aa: CASSPQGSSNQPQHF; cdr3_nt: TGTGCCAGCAGCCCGCAAGGGTCAAGCAATCAGCCCCAGCATTTT
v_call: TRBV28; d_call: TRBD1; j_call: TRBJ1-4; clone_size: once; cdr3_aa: CASSTIGTGRREKLFF; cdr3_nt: TGTGCCAGCAGTACAATAGGGACAGGGAGAAGAGAAAAACTGTTTTTT
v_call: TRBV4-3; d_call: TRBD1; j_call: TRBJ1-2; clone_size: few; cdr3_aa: CASSQEGTGVWGYTF; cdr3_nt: TGCGCCAGCAGCCAAGAGGGGACAGGGGTGTGGGGCTACACCTTC
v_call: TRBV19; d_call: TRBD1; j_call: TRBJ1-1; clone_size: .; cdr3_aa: CASSIDRPGQGDVAFF; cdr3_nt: TGTGCCAGTAGTATAGATCGCCCGGGGCAGGGGGACGTGGCTTTCTTT
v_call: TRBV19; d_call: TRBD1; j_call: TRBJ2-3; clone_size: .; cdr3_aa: CASSQGVADTQYF; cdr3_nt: TGTGCCAGTAGTCAGGGGGTAGCAGATACGCAGTATTTT
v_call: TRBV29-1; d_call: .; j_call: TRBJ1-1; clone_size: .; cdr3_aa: CSVGEGGFTEAFF; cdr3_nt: TGCAGCGTTGGAGAGGGGGGGTTCACTGAAGCTTTCTTT
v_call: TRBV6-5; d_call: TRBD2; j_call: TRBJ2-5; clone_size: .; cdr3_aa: CASSQLAGHQETQYF; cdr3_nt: TGTGCCAGCAGTCAACTAGCGGGGCACCAAGAGACCCAGTACTTC
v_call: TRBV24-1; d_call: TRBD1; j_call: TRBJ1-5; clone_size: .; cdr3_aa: CATARTGRYSNQPQHF; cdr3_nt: TGTGCCACAGCCCGGACAGGGCGGTATAGCAATCAGCCCCAGCATTTT
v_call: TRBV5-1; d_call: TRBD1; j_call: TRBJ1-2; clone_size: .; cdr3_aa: CASSLQAGTGNGYTF; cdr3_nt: TGCGCCAGCAGCCTACAAGCCGGGACAGGGAACGGCTACACCTTC
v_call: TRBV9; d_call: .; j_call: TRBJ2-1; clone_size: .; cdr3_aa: CASSVGPSYNEQFF; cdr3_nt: TGTGCCAGCAGCGTAGGTCCTAGCTACAATGAGCAGTTCTTC
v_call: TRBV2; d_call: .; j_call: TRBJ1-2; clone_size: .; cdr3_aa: CASTPTEIHYGYTF; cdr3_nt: TGTGCCAGCACCCCCACGGAGATTCACTATGGCTACACCTTC
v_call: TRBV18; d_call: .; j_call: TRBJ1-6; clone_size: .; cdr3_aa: CASSPHKGDNSPLHF; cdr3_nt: TGTGCCAGCTCACCACATAAGGGGGACAATTCACCCCTCCACTTT
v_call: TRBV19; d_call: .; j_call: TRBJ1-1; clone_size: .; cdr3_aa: CASSRVGGNTEAFF; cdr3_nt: TGTGCCAGTAGCCGAGTGGGGGGAAACACTGAAGCTTTCTTT
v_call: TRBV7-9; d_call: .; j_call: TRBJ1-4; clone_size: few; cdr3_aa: CASSFEGMGEKLFF; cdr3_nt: TGTGCCAGCAGCTTCGAGGGCATGGGAGAAAAACTGTTTTTT
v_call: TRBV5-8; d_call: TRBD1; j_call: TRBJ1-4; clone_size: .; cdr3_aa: CASTPPGQREKLFF; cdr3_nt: TGTGCCAGCACCCCGCCGGGACAGCGTGAAAAACTGTTTTTT
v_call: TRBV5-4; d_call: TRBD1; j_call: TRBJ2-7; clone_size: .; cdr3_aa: CASSRGTGNYGEQYF; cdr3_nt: TGTGCCAGCAGCCGCGGGACAGGGAATTATGGCGAGCAGTACTTC
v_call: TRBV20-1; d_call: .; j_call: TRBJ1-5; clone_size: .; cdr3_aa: CSASPGRQPQHF; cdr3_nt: TGCAGTGCTAGTCCAGGGAGGCAGCCCCAGCATTTT
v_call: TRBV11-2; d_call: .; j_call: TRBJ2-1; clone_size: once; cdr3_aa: CASSLGPQGSHEQFF; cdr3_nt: TGTGCCAGCAGCTTAGGCCCGCAGGGGTCCCATGAGCAGTTCTTC
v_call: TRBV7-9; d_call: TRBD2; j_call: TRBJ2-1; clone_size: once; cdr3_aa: CASSSFGGWRNNEQFF; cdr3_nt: TGTGCCAGCAGTTCTTTCGGGGGGTGGCGAAACAATGAGCAGTTCTTC
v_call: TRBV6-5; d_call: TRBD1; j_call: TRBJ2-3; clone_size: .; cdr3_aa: CASSPGTGSGGTQYF; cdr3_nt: TGTGCCAGCAGTCCCGGGACAGGGTCCGGTGGTACGCAGTATTTT
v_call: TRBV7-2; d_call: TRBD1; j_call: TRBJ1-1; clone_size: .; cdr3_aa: CASNPNRGTNTEAFF; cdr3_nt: TGTGCCAGCAACCCTAACAGGGGCACGAACACTGAAGCTTTCTTT
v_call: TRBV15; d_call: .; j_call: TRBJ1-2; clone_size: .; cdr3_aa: CATSREGGDPGAKRGYTF; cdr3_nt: TGTGCCACCAGCAGAGAGGGAGGGGACCCAGGAGCTAAGCGCGGCTACACCTTC
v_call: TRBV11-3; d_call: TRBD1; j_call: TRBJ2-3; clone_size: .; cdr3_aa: CASSPGTGGPMGDTQYF; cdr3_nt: TGTGCCAGCAGCCCTGGGACAGGGGGCCCCATGGGAGATACGCAGTATTTT
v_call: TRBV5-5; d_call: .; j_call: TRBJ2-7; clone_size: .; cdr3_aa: CASSPTATGDYEQYF; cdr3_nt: TGTGCCAGCTCCCCCACAGCCACAGGTGACTACGAGCAGTACTTC
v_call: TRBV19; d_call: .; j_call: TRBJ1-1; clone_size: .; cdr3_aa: CASSIWGGEAFF; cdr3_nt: TGTGCCAGTAGTATTTGGGGGGGAGAAGCTTTCTTT
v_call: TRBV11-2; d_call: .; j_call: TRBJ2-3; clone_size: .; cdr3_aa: CASSPTEPDTQYF; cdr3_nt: TGTGCCAGCAGCCCGACAGAGCCAGATACGCAGTATTTT
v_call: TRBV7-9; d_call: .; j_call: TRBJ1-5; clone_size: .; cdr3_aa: CASSLTDMEPQHF; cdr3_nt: TGTGCCAGCAGCCTGACGGATATGGAGCCCCAGCATTTT
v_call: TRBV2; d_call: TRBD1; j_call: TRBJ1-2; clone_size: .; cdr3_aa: CASSTGEYDGYTF; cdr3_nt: TGTGCCAGCAGCACAGGGGAATACGATGGCTACACCTTC
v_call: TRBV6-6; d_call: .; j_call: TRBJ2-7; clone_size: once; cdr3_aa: CASSYLGPEQYF; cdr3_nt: TGTGCCAGCAGTTATCTGGGACCTGAGCAGTACTTC
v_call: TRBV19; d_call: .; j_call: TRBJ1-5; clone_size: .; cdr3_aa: CASTRGLAGRGIAHNQPQHF; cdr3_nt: TGTGCCAGTACGCGGGGTCTGGCCGGGAGGGGGATAGCCCACAATCAGCCCCAGCATTTT
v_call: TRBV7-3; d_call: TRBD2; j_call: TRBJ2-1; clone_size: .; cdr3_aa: CASSLTWLAGRGEQFF; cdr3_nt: TGTGCCAGCAGCTTAACGTGGCTAGCGGGGCGGGGTGAGCAGTTCTTC
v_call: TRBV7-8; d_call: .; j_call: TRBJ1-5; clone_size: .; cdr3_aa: CASTTRLGDQPQHF; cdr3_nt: TGTGCCAGCACCACACGGCTGGGGGATCAGCCCCAGCATTTT
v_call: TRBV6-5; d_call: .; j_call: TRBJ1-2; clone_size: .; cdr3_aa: CASSLSPGPNYGYTF; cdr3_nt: TGTGCCAGCAGCCTCTCTCCGGGGCCGAACTATGGCTACACCTTC
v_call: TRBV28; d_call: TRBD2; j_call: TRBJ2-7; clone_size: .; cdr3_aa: CASSGTSGSYEQYF; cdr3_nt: TGTGCCAGCAGTGGGACTAGCGGGTCCTACGAGCAGTACTTC
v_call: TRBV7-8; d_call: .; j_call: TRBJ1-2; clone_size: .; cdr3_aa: CASSLYSGGYTF; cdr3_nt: TGTGCCAGCAGCTTATATTCGGGAGGCTACACCTTC
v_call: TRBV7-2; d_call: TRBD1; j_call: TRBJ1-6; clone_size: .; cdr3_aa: CASSAPNRGLRSPLHF; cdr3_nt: TGTGCCAGCAGCGCTCCAAACAGGGGGCTGAGGTCACCCCTCCACTTT
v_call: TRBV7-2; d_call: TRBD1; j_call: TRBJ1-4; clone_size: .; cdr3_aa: CASSLGRDRGLATNEKLFF; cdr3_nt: TGTGCCAGCAGCTTAGGGCGGGACAGGGGGCTCGCAACTAATGAAAAACTGTTTTTT
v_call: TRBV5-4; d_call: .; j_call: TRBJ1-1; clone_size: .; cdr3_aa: CASSTRTKNTEAFF; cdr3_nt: TGTGCCAGCAGCACACGGACGAAGAACACTGAAGCTTTCTTT
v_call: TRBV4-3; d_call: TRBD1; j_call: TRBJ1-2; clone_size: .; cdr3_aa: CASSQDYGGQGYYGYTF; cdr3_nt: TGCGCCAGCAGCCAAGATTATGGTGGACAGGGGTACTATGGCTACACCTTC
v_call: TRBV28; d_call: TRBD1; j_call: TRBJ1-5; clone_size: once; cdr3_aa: CASTISPGQNQPQHF; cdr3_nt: TGTGCCAGCACCATCTCCCCGGGACAGAATCAGCCCCAGCATTTT
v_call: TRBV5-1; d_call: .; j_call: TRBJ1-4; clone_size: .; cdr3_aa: CASSLWTSRSEKLFF; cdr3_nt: TGCGCCAGCAGCTTATGGACATCGAGAAGCGAAAAACTGTTTTTT
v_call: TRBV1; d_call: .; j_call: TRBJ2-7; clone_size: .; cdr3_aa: CTSSSTGLAEGNEQYF; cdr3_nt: TGCACCAGCAGCTCCACGGGCCTAGCGGAAGGAAACGAGCAGTACTTC
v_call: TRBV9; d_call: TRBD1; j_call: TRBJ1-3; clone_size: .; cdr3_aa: CASSATGTGDTIYF; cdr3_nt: TGTGCCAGCAGCGCCACCGGGACAGGTGACACCATATATTTT
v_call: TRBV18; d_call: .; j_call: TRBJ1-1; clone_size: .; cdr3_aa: CASSPSRAAEAFF; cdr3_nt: TGTGCCAGCTCACCCTCAAGGGCGGCTGAAGCTTTCTTT
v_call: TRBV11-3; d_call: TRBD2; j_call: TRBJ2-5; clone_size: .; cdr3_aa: CASSPGLAGGPVGETQYF; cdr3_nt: TGTGCCAGCAGCCCGGGACTAGCGGGGGGCCCGGTTGGGGAGACCCAGTACTTC